This TCR beta chain was recorded in a study of T cell responses to AZD1222 COVID-19 vaccine. General study results and limits: Most donors were white British and more were female, and clonal diversity was possibly underestimated.

To note about this clone: Its antigen is as yet unknown.

The CDR3 is 16 residues long. Germline values: CDR1 MNHEY, CDR2 SMNVEV (reference sequence). V lost 5 bases to trimming and J lost 3 bases, with 17 bases between them. Only in-frame clones appear in the TCRdb table, and some are missing; sequencing was by immunoSEQ multiplex PCR. Here the sample spans about 100,000 clones, 90% being singletons. The chain recombines TRBV27 with TRBJ1-5; TRBD1 might be the D (6 bases). The receptor was isolated from an adult in good health. Specimen: peripheral blood, collected on day 0 of AZD1222 vaccination. The CDR3 sequence: CASSALGRGFNQPQHF. For the CDR3, the DNA is TGTGCCAGCAGTGCCTTGGGAAGGGGGTTCAATCAGCCCCAGCATTTT.